These T cell receptor beta chains were read from a single sample in a study of cytomegalovirus exposure and HLA in healthy donors. Using immunoSEQ multiplex PCR, the repertoire was profiled, and TCRdb retains in-frame clones only, with some absent. Of 100,000 or so clones listed, 77% were seen once; the top ten hold 10% to 11%. The sequenced sample was PBMCs. The receptors stem from a man aged 35 to 55 in good health and CMV-seropositive. Each CDR3 is given with its conserved first and last residue. D genes are given only for firm matches. Rows may omit the clone size; those that give it use once, few, many or a size class.

abundance	v_gene	j_gene	d_gene	len	CDR3nt	CDR3aa
.	TRBV5-6	TRBJ2-7	.	13	TGTGCCAGCAGCTTCAGACAGACCTACGAGCAGTACTTC	CASSFRQTYEQYF
.	TRBV7-2	TRBJ2-3	.	15	TGTGCCAGCACCAAGCGTGGGTTTGGCGGAGATACGCAGTATTTT	CASTKRGFGGDTQYF
.	TRBV28	TRBJ2-2	.	13	TGTGCCAGCAGTTTTCAGAACACCGGGGAGCTGTTTTTT	CASSFQNTGELFF
.	TRBV4-1	TRBJ2-7	TRBD2	15	TGCGCCAGCAGCCAAGGTACTAGCGGGCCGTACGAGCAGTACTTC	CASSQGTSGPYEQYF
.	TRBV7-3	TRBJ2-2	.	15	TGTGCCAGCAGATCCGGGACATCGAACACCGGGGAGCTGTTTTTT	CASRSGTSNTGELFF
.	TRBV11-2	TRBJ1-5	.	15	TGTGCCAGCAGCTTAGATCTTGGGAGTAGGCAGCCCCAGCATTTT	CASSLDLGSRQPQHF
few	TRBV2	TRBJ2-1	.	16	TGTGCCAGCAGTTCCCGGACTGGAAGCTCCTACAATGAGCAGTTCTTC	CASSSRTGSSYNEQFF
.	TRBV19	TRBJ1-4	.	15	TGTGCCAGTAGCAGGGTTGGATCAACTAATGAAAAACTGTTTTTT	CASSRVGSTNEKLFF
.	TRBV10-3	TRBJ2-1	TRBD2	20	TGTGCCATCAGTGAGTCGGGTGTGTTTAGAACTAGCGGATCCTACAATGAGCAGTTCTTC	CAISESGVFRTSGSYNEQFF
.	TRBV9	TRBJ1-1	TRBD1	20	TGTGCCAGCAGCGTAGTTGACAGGGGAATCTCATCGAACATGAACACTGAAGCTTTCTTT	CASSVVDRGISSNMNTEAFF
.	TRBV6-5	TRBJ1-3	TRBD1	16	TGTGCCAGCAGTTGGACAGGGCCCAGCTCTGGAAACACCATATATTTT	CASSWTGPSSGNTIYF
.	TRBV9	TRBJ1-1	TRBD1	13	TGTGCCAGCAGCGTGACAGGGGGCACTGAAGCTTTCTTT	CASSVTGGTEAFF
.	TRBV9	TRBJ1-1	.	13	TGTGCCAGCAGCGTAGATGGTAGCACTGAAGCTTTCTTT	CASSVDGSTEAFF
.	TRBV6-4	TRBJ2-7	TRBD1	16	TGTGCCAGCAGCCTAACCGGGACAGTGGGGATTTACGAGCAGTACTTC	CASSLTGTVGIYEQYF
.	TRBV5-1	TRBJ1-2	TRBD1	13	TGCGCCAGCAGCGGGGACAGCCTCTATGGCTACACCTTC	CASSGDSLYGYTF
.	TRBV5-4	TRBJ1-2	.	13	TGTGCCAGCAGCTTGGACGGGGAGGGCGGCTACACCTTC	CASSLDGEGGYTF
.	TRBV7-2	TRBJ2-1	TRBD1	14	TGTGCCAGCAGTCCAAGGACAGGTCATAATGAGCAGTTCTTC	CASSPRTGHNEQFF
.	TRBV15	TRBJ1-6	.	15	TGTGCCACCAGCAGAGAGAGCTCCTATAATTCACCCCTCCACTTT	CATSRESSYNSPLHF
.	TRBV14	TRBJ2-3	.	16	TGTGCCAGCAGCCAAGACGTGGCCGGGGTCTCAGATACGCAGTATTTT	CASSQDVAGVSDTQYF
.	TRBV6-1	TRBJ1-1	.	15	TGTGCCAGCAGTGAATTCTGGGGGGGGGCCGCTGAAGCTTTCTTT	CASSEFWGGAAEAFF
.	TRBV7-3	TRBJ2-5	.	15	TGTGCCAGCAGCTTAGGGGCGGGGGCGGGGGAGACCCAGTACTTC	CASSLGAGAGETQYF
.	TRBV10-3	TRBJ2-1	.	12	TGTGCCATCAGTGCCAGGGGAAATGAGCAGTTCTTC	CAISARGNEQFF
.	TRBV7-3	TRBJ2-7	TRBD1	18	TGTGCCAGCAGCTTAATAGGCCCTACCAGGGGGCGTTTGGCCGAGCAGTACTTC	CASSLIGPTRGRLAEQYF
.	TRBV19	TRBJ2-4	TRBD2	19	TGTGCCAGTAGTCCAAGACTAGCGGGGGGGCGTCGTGTCAAAAACATTCAGTACTTC	CASSPRLAGGRRVKNIQYF
.	TRBV19	TRBJ1-2	TRBD1	17	TGTGCCAGTAGTTGCCGGGACTATACAGGGGGCTTATTTGGCTACACCTTC	CASSCRDYTGGLFGYTF
.	TRBV15	TRBJ2-5	.	16	TGTGCCACCAGCAGACCCAGGGTGGGGGGCCAAGAGACCCAGTACTTC	CATSRPRVGGQETQYF
.	TRBV11-1	TRBJ2-3	.	14	TGTGCCAGCAGTTTTTACCCGAGGAAAGATACGCAGTATTTT	CASSFYPRKDTQYF
.	TRBV5-1	TRBJ2-7	.	13	TGCGCCAGCAGCTTGGTCTGGGGAGCCGAGCAGTACTTC	CASSLVWGAEQYF
few	TRBV7-8	TRBJ1-5	.	16	TGTGCCAGCAGCTTAGTTCGGGGACTTAGCAATCAGCCCCAGCATTTT	CASSLVRGLSNQPQHF
.	TRBV30	TRBJ2-1	.	13	TGTGCCTGGAGTCCCAATCGGTTCTTTGAGCAGTTCTTC	CAWSPNRFFEQFF
.	TRBV7-9	TRBJ2-4	.	13	TGTGCCAGCAGCCAGGTGGGCGAAAACAGTCAGTACTTC	CASSQVGENSQYF
.	TRBV30	TRBJ2-1	TRBD2	15	TGTGCCTGGAGTGCCTCACTAGCGGGGGGTAATGAGCAGTTCTTC	CAWSASLAGGNEQFF
once	TRBV6-4	TRBJ1-2	.	15	TGTGCCAGCAGGCCGACACAGGGATCTAGCTATGGCTACACCTTC	CASRPTQGSSYGYTF
.	TRBV27	TRBJ2-3	TRBD1	17	TGTGCCAGCAGTTTAAGGCCAGGGGGTTTAGGTACAGATACGCAGTATTTT	CASSLRPGGLGTDTQYF
.	TRBV11-2	TRBJ1-1	.	18	TGTGCCAGCAGTGTTCTCACACAACCGGGACACAGCGACACTGAAGCTTTCTTT	CASSVLTQPGHSDTEAFF
.	TRBV5-1	TRBJ2-2	TRBD1	14	TGCGCCAGCAGCGGGACAGTGAACACCGGGGAGCTGTTTTTT	CASSGTVNTGELFF
.	TRBV9	TRBJ1-5	.	14	TGTGCCAGCAGCGCCCGGGGTAGCAATCAGCCCCAGCATTTT	CASSARGSNQPQHF
.	TRBV7-8	TRBJ2-3	.	14	TGTGCCAGCAGCTTAGGACCCCGGGGAGATACGCAGTATTTT	CASSLGPRGDTQYF
.	TRBV30	TRBJ2-3	TRBD1	13	TGTGCCTGGTCTCAGGGGGGCACAGATACGCAGTATTTT	CAWSQGGTDTQYF
.	TRBV7-9	TRBJ1-4	TRBD1	15	TGTGCCAGCAGCGCGACAGGGACTCTCGGGGAAAAACTGTTTTTT	CASSATGTLGEKLFF
.	TRBV7-9	TRBJ2-5	TRBD2	13	TGTGCCAGCGGGGCGGGGGTCACAGAGACCCAGTACTTC	CASGAGVTETQYF
.	TRBV18	TRBJ2-4	TRBD1	14	TGTGCCAGCCCAACCGGACAGGGTGTTGACATTCAGTACTTC	CASPTGQGVDIQYF
once	TRBV7-2	TRBJ2-1	.	15	TGTGCCAGCAGCTTTGAGGGCCTCTCCTACAATGAGCAGTTCTTC	CASSFEGLSYNEQFF
.	TRBV28	TRBJ2-7	.	12	TGTGCCAGCAGTTTGCAGACCTACGAGCAGTACTTC	CASSLQTYEQYF
once	TRBV7-9	TRBJ2-4	TRBD1	14	TGTGCCAGCAGCGAGACAGGGAAAGGGAACATTCAGTACTTC	CASSETGKGNIQYF
.	TRBV2	TRBJ1-5	TRBD1	16	TGTGCCAGCAGGCAGGGAACAGGGGCGTCCAATCAGCCCCAGCATTTT	CASRQGTGASNQPQHF
.	TRBV19	TRBJ2-3	TRBD1	16	TGTGCCAGTAGCCCCAGGGACAGGGGGTTCGCAGATACGCAGTATTTT	CASSPRDRGFADTQYF
.	TRBV5-1	TRBJ2-7	TRBD1	15	TGCGCCAGCAGCTCGCGAGGACAGGGTTATTTCGAGCAGTACTTC	CASSSRGQGYFEQYF
.	TRBV27	TRBJ2-7	TRBD1	14	TGTGCCAGCAGTTTGGACAGGGGGCGTTACGAGCAGTACTTC	CASSLDRGRYEQYF
once	TRBV7-2	TRBJ1-2	.	17	TGTGCCAGCAGCCCTAGCCGGAACAGGGAAGGGGCCTATGGCTACACCTTC	CASSPSRNREGAYGYTF
few	TRBV7-9	TRBJ2-3	.	16	TGTGCCAGCAGCTTAGCGGGGGCTTTGAGAACAGATACGCAGTATTTT	CASSLAGALRTDTQYF
.	TRBV29-1	TRBJ1-2	.	14	TGCAGCGTTGAAGATCCCGCGGTAATGAGAGGCTACACCTTC	CSVEDPAVMRGYTF
.	TRBV9	TRBJ2-2	.	16	TGTGCCAGCAGCGTAAGGGGCAGGGCCCCCACCGGGGAGCTGTTTTTT	CASSVRGRAPTGELFF
.	TRBV19	TRBJ2-5	.	15	TGTGCCAGTAGAACCCGGGACTGGCGCCAAGAGACCCAGTACTTC	CASRTRDWRQETQYF
.	TRBV4-3	TRBJ2-3	TRBD1	16	TGCGCCAGCAGCCCCTATCGCAGGGGGATGACAGATACGCAGTATTTT	CASSPYRRGMTDTQYF
.	TRBV5-1	TRBJ2-7	TRBD2	15	TGCGCCAGCAGCTTGGTGGGCAGGGAGGGTGACGAGCAGTACTTC	CASSLVGREGDEQYF
.	TRBV19	TRBJ1-6	TRBD1	17	TGTGCCAGTAGAGGGGACAGGGTCCCCCACCGTAATTCACCCCTCCACTTT	CASRGDRVPHRNSPLHF